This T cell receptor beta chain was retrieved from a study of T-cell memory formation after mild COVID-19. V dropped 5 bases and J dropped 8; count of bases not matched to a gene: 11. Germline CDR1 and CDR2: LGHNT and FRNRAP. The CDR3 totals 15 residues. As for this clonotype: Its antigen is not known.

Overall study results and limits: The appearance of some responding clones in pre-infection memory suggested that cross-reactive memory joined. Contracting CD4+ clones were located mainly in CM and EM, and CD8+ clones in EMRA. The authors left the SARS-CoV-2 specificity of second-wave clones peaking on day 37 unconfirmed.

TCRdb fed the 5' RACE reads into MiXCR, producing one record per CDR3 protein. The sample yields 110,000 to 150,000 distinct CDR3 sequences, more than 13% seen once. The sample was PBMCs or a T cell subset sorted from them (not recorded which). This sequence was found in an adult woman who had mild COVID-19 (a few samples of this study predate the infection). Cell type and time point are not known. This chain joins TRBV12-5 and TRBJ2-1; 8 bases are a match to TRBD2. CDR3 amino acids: CASGTGTSINDEQFF. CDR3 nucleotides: TGTGCTAGTGGTACCGGGACTAGTATTAACGATGAGCAGTTCTTC.